This T cell receptor beta chain comes out of a study of T cell changes during pregnancy in multiple sclerosis. Data came from immunoSEQ multiplex PCR; TCRdb stores just in-frame clones and leaves some out. The repertoire has 35,000 to 50,000 clones, just under 95% of them found once; the top ten carry about 0.73%. This clone was picked up one time. CDR1 is LNHNV, CDR2 YYDKDF, per germline (reference sequence). Germline trimming cut 0 bases from V and 1 base from J; bases unmatched to any gene: 2. The CDR3 runs 17 residues. The chain employs TRBV15 and TRBJ2-5; 13 bases agree with TRBD2. The receptor comes from a female donor with multiple sclerosis, enrolled in a pregnancy study. Sequenced material: CD4+ T cells from peripheral blood mononuclear cells, taken in the first trimester of pregnancy. This CDR3 reads CATSRELAGGGQETQYF. CDR3 nucleotide sequence: TGTGCCACCAGCAGAGAACTAGCGGGGGGGGGCCAAGAGACCCAGTACTTC. Full variable domain (remainder filled in from reference TRBV15 and TRBJ2-5): DAMVIQNPRYQVTQFGKPVTLSCSQTLNHNVMYWYQQKSSQAPKLLFHYYDKDFNNEADTPDNFQSRRPNTSFCFLDIRSPGLGDTAMYLCATSRELAGGGQETQYFGPGTRLLVL.